The source of this TCR beta chain is a study of metastatic and nonmetastatic thyroid tumors. The overall study: Repertoire comparisons spanned blood and tumor or nodule tissue from malignant and benign thyroid patients.

V lost 5 bases and J 0 bases, leaving 13 bases between the germline ends. The germline gives CDR1 SEHNR, CDR2 FQNEAQ (reference sequence). The CDR3 is made up of 15 amino acids. Under the authors' procedure: A classifier for distant metastasis in papillary thyroid cancer was constructed using CDR3 differences observed across clinicopathological groups. TCRdb ran MiXCR on the PCR reads. The V and J calls were determined by TCRdb, not by the authors. This sample has 27,000 or so clones, with 25% to 30% found just once. In its sample, this clone was seen many times. None of the patients had undergone any treatment ahead of thyroid surgery.

The sequence was collected from a female donor with papillary thyroid cancer or a benign thyroid nodule (not recorded which). Some clones in this sample may be carry-over from other donors' samples. This chain links TRBV7-9 with TRBJ1-2, with D possibly TRBD1 on 5 matching bases. The sample consisted of blood. The CDR3 coding sequence is TGTGCCAGCAGCCAAGAGGCAGGGACTAACTATGGCTACACCTTC. The encoded protein is CASSQEAGTNYGYTF. The whole variable domain, filled in from reference TRBV7-9 and TRBJ1-2, reads DTGVSQNPRHKITKRGQNVTFRCDPISEHNRLYWYRQTLGQGPEFLTYFQNEAQLEKSRLLSDRFSAERPKGSFSTLEIQRTEQGDSAMYLCASSQEAGTNYGYTFGSGTRLTVV.